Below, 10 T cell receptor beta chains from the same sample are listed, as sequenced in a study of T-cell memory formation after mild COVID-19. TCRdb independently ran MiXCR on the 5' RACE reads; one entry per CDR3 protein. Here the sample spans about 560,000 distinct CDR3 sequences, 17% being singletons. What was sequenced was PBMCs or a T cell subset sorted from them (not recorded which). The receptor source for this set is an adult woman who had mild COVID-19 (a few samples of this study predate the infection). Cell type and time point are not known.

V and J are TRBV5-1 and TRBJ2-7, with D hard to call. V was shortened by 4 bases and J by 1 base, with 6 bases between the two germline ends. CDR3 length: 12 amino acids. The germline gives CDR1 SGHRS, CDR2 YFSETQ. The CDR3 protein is CASSKSSYEQYF. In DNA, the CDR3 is TGCGCCAGCAGCAAGAGTTCCTACGAGCAGTACTTC.

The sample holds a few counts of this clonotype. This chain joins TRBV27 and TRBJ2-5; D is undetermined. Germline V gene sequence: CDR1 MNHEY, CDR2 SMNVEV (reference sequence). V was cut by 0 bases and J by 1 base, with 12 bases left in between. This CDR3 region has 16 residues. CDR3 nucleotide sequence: TGTGCCAGCAGTTTATCGTTGGCAGCCGTCCAAGAGACCCAGTACTTC. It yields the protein CASSLSLAAVQETQYF.

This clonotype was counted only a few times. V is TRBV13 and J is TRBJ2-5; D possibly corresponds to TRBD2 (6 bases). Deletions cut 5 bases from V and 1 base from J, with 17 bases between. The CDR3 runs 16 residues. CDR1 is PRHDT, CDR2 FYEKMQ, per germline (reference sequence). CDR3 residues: CASSRQTWRAQETQYF. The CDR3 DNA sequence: TGTGCCAGCAGCCGCCAGACGTGGAGGGCCCAAGAGACCCAGTACTTC.

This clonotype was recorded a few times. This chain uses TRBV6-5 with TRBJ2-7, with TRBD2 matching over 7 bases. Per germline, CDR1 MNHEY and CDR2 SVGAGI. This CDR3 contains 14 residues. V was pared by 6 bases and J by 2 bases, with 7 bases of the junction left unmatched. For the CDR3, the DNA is TGTGCCAGCAGCCCGGGGGGATGGGCCTACGAGCAGTACTTC. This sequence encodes CASSPGGWAYEQYF.

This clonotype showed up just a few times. CDR3 sequence reads: CASSVSPNTEAFF. The CDR3 DNA sequence: TGTGCCAGCAGCGTAAGTCCGAACACTGAAGCTTTCTTT. The genes are TRBV9 and TRBJ1-1; D not certain. Germline loops: CDR1 SGDLS, CDR2 YYNGEE. Trimming removed 1 base at V and 1 base at J, with 5 bases between. There are 13 residues in the CDR3.

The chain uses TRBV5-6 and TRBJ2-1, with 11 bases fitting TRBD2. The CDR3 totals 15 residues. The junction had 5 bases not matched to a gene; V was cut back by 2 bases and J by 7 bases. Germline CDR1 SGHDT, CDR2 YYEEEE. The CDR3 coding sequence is TGTGCCAGCAGCTTAATACTAGCGGGAGTAAATGAGCAGTTCTTC. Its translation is CASSLILAGVNEQFF.

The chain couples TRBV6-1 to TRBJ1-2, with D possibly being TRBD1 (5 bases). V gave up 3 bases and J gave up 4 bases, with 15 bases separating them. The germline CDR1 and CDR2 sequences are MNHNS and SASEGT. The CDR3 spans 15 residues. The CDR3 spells CASSDNPGLGYGYTF. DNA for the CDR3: TGTGCCAGCAGTGATAATCCGGGACTCGGCTATGGCTACACCTTC.

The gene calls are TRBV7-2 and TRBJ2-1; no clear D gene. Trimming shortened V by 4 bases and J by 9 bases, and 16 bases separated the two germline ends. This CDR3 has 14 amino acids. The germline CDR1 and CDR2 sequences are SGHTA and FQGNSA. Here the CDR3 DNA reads TGTGCCAGCAGCTCGACCCCCCTGGCAAGTGAGCAGTTCTTC. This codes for CASSSTPLASEQFF.

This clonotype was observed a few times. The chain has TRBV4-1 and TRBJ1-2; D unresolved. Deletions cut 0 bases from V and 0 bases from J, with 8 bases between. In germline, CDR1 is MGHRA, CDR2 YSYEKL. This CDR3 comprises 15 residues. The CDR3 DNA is TGCGCCAGCAGCCAAGATATTAGCCCTAACTATGGCTACACCTTC. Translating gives CASSQDISPNYGYTF.

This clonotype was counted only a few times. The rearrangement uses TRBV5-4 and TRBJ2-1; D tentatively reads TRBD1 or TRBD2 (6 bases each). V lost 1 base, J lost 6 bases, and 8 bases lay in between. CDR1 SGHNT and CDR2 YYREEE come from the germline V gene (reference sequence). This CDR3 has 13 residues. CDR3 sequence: CASSLWGANEQFF. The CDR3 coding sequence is TGTGCCAGCAGCTTGTGGGGGGCCAATGAGCAGTTCTTC.